A selection of T cell receptor beta chains follows, all from one sample in a study of blood T cells in healthy people across ages. TCRdb recomputed calls from the 5' RACE reads with MiXCR, one row per CDR3 protein. The table includes roughly 680,000 distinct CDR3 sequences, 52% detected once. Sample: blood. The receptors shown here come from a woman of 80 years or more in good health. The CDR3 runs from the conserved cysteine through the conserved F or W. The D gene is left open where the match is weak. A row's size may be missing; if present it is once, few, many or a size class.

clone_size	d_call	j_call	v_call	cdr3_nt	cdr3_aa
.	.	TRBJ1-1	TRBV7-6	TGTGCCAGCAGCTTAGCGGGGGAGGATTCGCCCCTTGCTTTCTTT	CASSLAGEDSPLAFF
.	.	TRBJ2-3	TRBV20-1	TGCAGTGCTGGGGGGTCCTTATCGAGCACAGATACGCAGTATTTT	CSAGGSLSSTDTQYF
many	.	TRBJ2-1	TRBV5-1	TGCGCCAGCAGCTTGCTGGGGGCCGTCTCCTACAATGAGCAGTTCTTC	CASSLLGAVSYNEQFF
once	.	TRBJ2-7	TRBV25-1	TGTGCCAGCAGTCTCTCCGGACATTCCGTCGAGCAGTACTTC	CASSLSGHSVEQYF
.	.	TRBJ2-3	TRBV10-1	TGCGCCAGCAGTGAGTCGGGATCTAGTGAGACTCCAGATACGCAGTATTTT	CASSESGSSETPDTQYF
.	TRBD2	TRBJ2-5	TRBV7-2	TGTGCCAGCAGCTCGCAAGCCGGGACTAATCTACAGTACTTC	CASSSQAGTNLQYF
.	TRBD1	TRBJ1-5	TRBV20-1	TGCAGCGGGGGACAGGGGATCATCGGTCAGCCCCAGCATTTT	CSGGQGIIGQPQHF
.	.	TRBJ1-1	TRBV5-5	TGTACCAGCAGCTCGGGACCGCCTGAAGCTTTCTTT	CTSSSGPPEAFF
many	.	TRBJ1-2	TRBV27	TGTGCCAGCAGTTTGGGGGGTCGGGGCTACACCTTC	CASSLGGRGYTF
.	.	TRBJ2-3	TRBV7-3	TGTGCCAGCAGCTCAGGACTGACCGTGGATACGCAGTATTTT	CASSSGLTVDTQYF
.	.	TRBJ1-6	TRBV6-1	TGTGCCAGCAGTGAAGTTCGGGGAGGGAGTTCACCCCTCCACTTT	CASSEVRGGSSPLHF
.	TRBD2	TRBJ2-3	TRBV7-2	TGTGCCAGCAGCTTATATGGACTAGATACAGATACGCAGTATTTT	CASSLYGLDTDTQYF
.	.	TRBJ2-3	TRBV7-8	TGTGCCAGCAGCCAGGACTTTTCCACAGATACGCAGTATTTT	CASSQDFSTDTQYF
.	.	TRBJ2-7	TRBV6-1	TGTGCCAGCAGTGACCAACAGTACTACGAGCAGTACTTC	CASSDQQYYEQYF
few	.	TRBJ2-7	TRBV12-3/TRBV12-4	TGTGCCAGCAGTTTACGCCGACTAGGGGTAGCCGAGCAGTACTTC	CASSLRRLGVAEQYF
few	.	TRBJ1-4	TRBV7-9	TGTGCCAGCAGCTTACCCCTTGGACCCGCTGAAAAACTGTTTTTT	CASSLPLGPAEKLFF
many	.	TRBJ2-5	TRBV7-2	TGTGCCAGCAGCTTAGCGGGGGCGGGGGAGACTCAGTACTTC	CASSLAGAGETQYF
many	.	TRBJ1-2	TRBV20-1	TGCAGTGCTATTCGGACAGAGATCTATGGCTACACCTTC	CSAIRTEIYGYTF
many	.	TRBJ2-5	TRBV11-2	TGTGCCAGCAGCCCATCCCGGACCCAGTACTTC	CASSPSRTQYF
.	.	TRBJ2-3	TRBV20-1	TGCAGTGCTAGAGATGAGTCTATGTGGGATGGAGATACGCAGTATTTT	CSARDESMWDGDTQYF
.	.	TRBJ2-7	TRBV21-1	TGTGCCAGCAGCAAAGCCAATTTCTTCGACGGTAACTACGAGCAGTACTTC	CASSKANFFDGNYEQYF
few	TRBD2	TRBJ2-1	TRBV6-5	TGTGCCAGCAGTTACACCGGGGGGGGGTGGTCCTACAATGAGCAGTTCTTC	CASSYTGGGWSYNEQFF
many	TRBD1	TRBJ2-7	TRBV10-3	TGTGCCATCAGTGAGTCGGCGGGACAACAGGGGGTGCAGTACTTC	CAISESAGQQGVQYF
few	TRBD2	TRBJ2-3	TRBV14	TGTGCCAGCAGCCGAACGGGACTAGTAATTAGGGATACGCAGTATTTT	CASSRTGLVIRDTQYF
.	TRBD2	TRBJ2-7	TRBV6-6	TGTGCCAGCAGTTCCACGGCGGGGGTTCGCTCCTACGAGCAGAACTTC	CASSSTAGVRSYEQNF
.	TRBD2	TRBJ2-7	TRBV7-3	TGTGCCAGCAGCTCGGGACTAGCGGGGGGTTTAGACGAGCAGTACTTC	CASSSGLAGGLDEQYF
few	.	TRBJ2-3	TRBV12-3/TRBV12-4	TGTGCCAGCAGTTTATTTCTTGGGCGAGATACGCAGTATTTT	CASSLFLGRDTQYF
.	.	TRBJ1-2	TRBV29-1	TGCAGCGTTGAGGAGGACACTTCACCCTATGGCTACACCTTC	CSVEEDTSPYGYTF
many	.	TRBJ1-6	TRBV12-3/TRBV12-4	TGTGCCAGCAGTTCACTGGGGTTGGATTCACCCCTCCACTTT	CASSSLGLDSPLHF
.	.	TRBJ2-7	TRBV14	TGTGCCAGCAGCCCGACCGGCTATGACTCCTACGAGCAGTACTTC	CASSPTGYDSYEQYF
.	TRBD2	TRBJ2-3	TRBV5-1	TGCGCCAGCAGCGCGGGACTAGCGATTGTCCGTAACACAGATACGCAGTATTTT	CASSAGLAIVRNTDTQYF
.	TRBD2	TRBJ2-7	TRBV24-1	TGTGCCACCAGTGAAGCGGGAGTCTACAATGAGCAGTACTTC	CATSEAGVYNEQYF
.	.	TRBJ1-4	TRBV6-1	TGTGCCAGCAGTGATCCGGAAAAACTGTTTTTT	CASSDPEKLFF
.	TRBD2	TRBJ2-7	TRBV9	TGTGCCAGCAGCGCTTCGGCGGGAGACTCCTACGAGCAGTACTTC	CASSASAGDSYEQYF
.	.	TRBJ2-1	TRBV28	TGTGCCAGCAGTTTACCGACGAGATATGAGCAGTTCTTC	CASSLPTRYEQFF
.	.	TRBJ2-2	TRBV7-9	TGTGCCAGCAGCTTAGGGCTGCAAGCGAACACCGGGGAGCTGTTTTTT	CASSLGLQANTGELFF
many	TRBD2	TRBJ2-1	TRBV4-1	TGCGCCAGCAGCCAAGATCGTGTGGGGGGGAACAATGAGCAGTTCTTC	CASSQDRVGGNNEQFF
few	TRBD2	TRBJ2-7	TRBV5-5	TGTGCCAGCAGCTTGGATGGGGGGGATTACTACGAGCAGTACTTC	CASSLDGGDYYEQYF
.	TRBD1	TRBJ2-1	TRBV4-1	TGCGCCAGCAGCCCCTCGACAGGGGCCTACAATGAGCAGTTCTTC	CASSPSTGAYNEQFF
.	TRBD2	TRBJ2-1	TRBV20-1	TGCAGCCCCTTTAGCGGGGCGAACAATGAGCAGTTCTTC	CSPFSGANNEQFF
once	.	TRBJ1-1	TRBV19	TGTGCCAGTAGTACGACAACAGCGAACACTGAAGCTTTCTTT	CASSTTTANTEAFF
many	.	TRBJ2-3	TRBV5-5	TGTGCCAGCAGCTTGGATTCGGGGCCAGATACGCAGTATTTT	CASSLDSGPDTQYF
.	.	TRBJ1-4	TRBV28	TGTGCCAGCAGTTTATCTGGTCACACGGGCGAAAAACTGTTTTTT	CASSLSGHTGEKLFF
.	.	TRBJ2-3	TRBV24-1	TGTGCCACCAGTGGGGGGAGAGCGGGTTGGACAGATACGCAGTATTTT	CATSGGRAGWTDTQYF
many	TRBD2	TRBJ2-3	TRBV20-1	TGCAGTGCTAGAGTTGGGGGGGACCCCACAGATACGCAGTATTTT	CSARVGGDPTDTQYF
.	TRBD1	TRBJ2-6	TRBV20-1	TGCAGTGCTAGAGAGCTAGGGGGCGGTGGGGCCAACGTCCTGACTTTC	CSARELGGGGANVLTF
many	TRBD2	TRBJ2-7	TRBV6-1	TGTGCCAGCATTTCAGCGGGGGCTAGCTCCTACGAGCAGTACTTC	CASISAGASSYEQYF
many	TRBD2	TRBJ2-1	TRBV5-1	TGCGCCAGCAGCATAGCGGGAGTAAGTTACAATGAGCAGTTCTTC	CASSIAGVSYNEQFF